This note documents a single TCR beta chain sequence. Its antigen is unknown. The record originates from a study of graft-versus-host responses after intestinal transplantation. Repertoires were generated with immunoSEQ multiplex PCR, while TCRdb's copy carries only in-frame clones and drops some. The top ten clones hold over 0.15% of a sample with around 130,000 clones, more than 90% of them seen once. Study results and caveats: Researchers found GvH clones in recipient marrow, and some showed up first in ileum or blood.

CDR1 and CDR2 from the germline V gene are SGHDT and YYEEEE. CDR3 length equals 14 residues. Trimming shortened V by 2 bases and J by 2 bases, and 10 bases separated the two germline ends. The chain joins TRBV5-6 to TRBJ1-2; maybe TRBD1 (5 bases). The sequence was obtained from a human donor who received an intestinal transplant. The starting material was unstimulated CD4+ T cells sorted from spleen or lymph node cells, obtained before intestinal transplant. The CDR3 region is CASSFGTENYGYTF. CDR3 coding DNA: TGTGCCAGCAGCTTTGGGACGGAGAACTATGGCTACACCTTC. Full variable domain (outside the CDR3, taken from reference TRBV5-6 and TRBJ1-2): DAGVTQSPTHLIKTRGQQVTLRCSPKSGHDTVSWYQQALGQGPQFIFQYYEEEERQRGNFPDRFSGHQFPNYSSELNVNALLLGDSALYLCASSFGTENYGYTFGSGTRLTVV.